Following are 22 T cell receptor beta chains from one sample sequenced in a study of technical replicates of blood from a handful of donors. The method was immunoSEQ multiplex PCR; TCRdb's version includes in-frame clones alone and lacks a portion of them. The table records just under 100,000 clones, roughly 96% of them present only once. The sequencing input was T cells isolated from PBMCs. The receptors derive from a human donor in good health.

The J gene is TRBJ2-7, the V gene TRBV5-1; D remains unclear. The length of the CDR3 is 14 residues. V dropped 8 bases and J dropped 4 bases, with 19 bases sitting between them. Germline CDR1 and CDR2: SGHRS and YFSETQ. The CDR3 sequence is CASYPSPDTYEQYF. The CDR3 DNA reads as TGCGCCAGTTACCCGAGTCCCGACACTTACGAGCAGTACTTC. The full variable domain, in which reference TRBV5-1 and TRBJ2-7 provide the parts outside the CDR3, is KAGVTQTPRYLIKTRGQQVTLSCSPISGHRSVSWYQQTPGQGLQFLFEYFSETQRNKGNFPGRFSGRQFSNSRSEMNVSTLELGDSALYLCASYPSPDTYEQYFGPGTRLTVT.

The chain recombines TRBV28 with TRBJ1-2; no clear D. V was shortened by 5 bases and J by 4 bases, with 8 bases between the two germline ends. Germline V gene data show CDR1 as MDHEN and CDR2 as SYDVKM. This CDR3 is built from 12 residues. The CDR3 DNA follows: TGTGCCAGCAGTGCAGGCCCCTATGGCTACACCTTC. Translated: CASSAGPYGYTF.

The CDR3 nucleotides are TGCGCCAGCAGCTTGGCAGTGGAGGAGGCTAGCGGGAGGCCGCGGGATGAGCAGTTCTTC. This codes for CASSLAVEEASGRPRDEQFF. The rearrangement links TRBV5-1 to TRBJ2-1; 11 bases line up with TRBD2. J gave up 8 bases and V 0 bases, and 19 bases lay outside the gene matches. This CDR3 comprises 20 residues. The germline gives CDR1 SGHRS, CDR2 YFSETQ.

The rearrangement links TRBV7-6 to TRBJ2-7, with D maybe TRBD2 (6 bases). Trimming took 5 bases from V and 2 from J, leaving 16 bases between them. Germline assignment: CDR1 SGHVS and CDR2 FNYEAQ. CDR3 size: 15 residues. This CDR3 is CASSVNLAPTYEQYF. The DNA of the CDR3 is TGTGCCAGCAGCGTGAACCTAGCGCCTACCTACGAGCAGTACTTC.

This chain connects TRBV7-9 to TRBJ2-7; D unclear. The CDR3 contains 14 residues. Germline CDR1 reads SEHNR; CDR2 reads FQNEAQ (reference sequence). V shed 0 bases and J shed 2 bases, with 8 bases lying between them. CDR3 bases: TGTGCCAGCAGCTTAGCATTGAAGCCCTACGAGCAGTACTTC. This sequence encodes CASSLALKPYEQYF.

The rearrangement links TRBV5-1 to TRBJ2-1, with D maybe TRBD2 (5 bases). Germline V gives CDR1 SGHRS, CDR2 YFSETQ. V was clipped by 5 bases and J by 9 bases, with 15 bases between them. This CDR3 region has 13 residues. The CDR3 region is CASSWEREGEQFF. DNA of the CDR3: TGCGCCAGCAGTTGGGAGCGAGAAGGTGAGCAGTTCTTC.

This chain's CDR3 is CASSLVGGSGELFF. CDR3 DNA: TGTGCCAGCAGCTTAGTCGGCGGGTCCGGGGAGCTGTTTTTT. V is TRBV11-2 and J is TRBJ2-2; tentative D call: TRBD2 (5 bases). Trimming left V 1 base short and J 6 bases short, with 9 bases between. The germline V gene has CDR1 SGHAT and CDR2 FQNNGV. This CDR3 spans 14 amino acids.

The V and J genes are TRBV7-2 and TRBJ1-2; 7 bases match TRBD1. CDR1 SGHTA and CDR2 FQGNSA come from the germline V gene. The J segment lost 2 bases and the V segment lost 2 bases, leaving 5 bases of the junction unmatched. The CDR3 totals 15 residues. The CDR3 region has the DNA TGTGCCAGCAGCTTAAGAATGACAGGGAACTATGGCTACACCTTC. Its protein is CASSLRMTGNYGYTF.

The V call is TRBV27, the J call TRBJ2-5; no definite D call. Germline assignment: CDR1 MNHEY and CDR2 SMNVEV (reference sequence). This CDR3 region has 12 residues. Trimming took off 5 bases at V and 5 bases at J, with 9 bases between the two ends. The CDR3 loop reads CASSGGLETQYF. CDR3 in DNA: TGTGCCAGCAGTGGTGGCCTCGAGACCCAGTACTTC.

The CDR3 reads CASSIPGLPSHSYNEQFF. Here the CDR3 DNA reads TGTGCCAGCAGTATCCCGGGACTACCCTCGCACTCCTACAATGAGCAGTTCTTC. The gene calls are TRBV27 and TRBJ2-1; 7 bases align to TRBD2. The CDR3 is made up of 18 amino acids. Germline V gives CDR1 MNHEY, CDR2 SMNVEV (reference sequence). V gave up 5 bases and J gave up 0 bases; unmatched junction bases: 13.

This chain uses TRBV9 with TRBJ2-1, with TRBD2 matching 8 bases. CDR1 and CDR2 (germline): SGDLS, YYNGEE. V was pared by 5 bases and J by 8 bases, with 9 bases of the junction left unmatched. The CDR3 extends over 14 amino acids. The CDR3 region is CASSVSGALHEQFF. The CDR3 DNA reads TGTGCCAGCAGTGTTAGCGGGGCGCTCCATGAGCAGTTCTTC.

The chain uses TRBV6-6 and TRBJ2-3; tentative D call: TRBD1 (6 bases). V lost 6 bases to trimming and J lost 0 bases, with 10 bases between them. CDR3 length equals 14 residues. Germline loops: CDR1 MNHNY, CDR2 SVGAGI (reference sequence). CDR3 sequence reads: CASSFGQSTDTQYF. CDR3 bases: TGTGCCAGCAGCTTCGGACAGAGCACAGATACGCAGTATTTT.

The chain links TRBV28 to TRBJ2-7, with 10 bases matching TRBD1. The CDR3 covers 13 residues. The V gene end was trimmed by 9 bases and the J gene end by 4 bases; junction bases not matched to a gene: 6. Germline V gives CDR1 MDHEN, CDR2 SYDVKM. CDR3 amino acids: CASRQGAWYEQYF. CDR3 DNA sequence: TGTGCCAGTCGACAGGGGGCTTGGTACGAGCAGTACTTC.

The genes are TRBV6-1 and TRBJ1-5; D is uncertain. The CDR3 has 13 residues. Trimming pared 0 bases from V and 4 bases from J, leaving 4 bases between. Germline V lookup: CDR1 MNHNS, CDR2 SASEGT. CDR3 protein: CASSEALNQPQHF. In nucleotides, the CDR3 is TGTGCCAGCAGTGAAGCGTTAAATCAGCCCCAGCATTTT.

The chain recombines TRBV5-6 with TRBJ1-2; 7 bases align to TRBD1. The CDR3 sequence is 14 residues long. Germline V gene data show CDR1 as SGHDT and CDR2 as YYEEEE. J lost 4 bases, V lost 1 base, and 4 bases had no gene match. CDR3 bases: TGTGCCAGCAGCTTGAGGTCAGGGGGCTATGGCTACACCTTC. Translating it yields CASSLRSGGYGYTF. The complete variable domain, with remaining parts taken from reference TRBV5-6 and TRBJ1-2, reads DAGVTQSPTHLIKTRGQQVTLRCSPKSGHDTVSWYQQALGQGPQFIFQYYEEEERQRGNFPDRFSGHQFPNYSSELNVNALLLGDSALYLCASSLRSGGYGYTFGSGTRLTVV.

The chain is built from TRBV11-2 and TRBJ2-7, with D possibly being TRBD1 (6 bases). Germline CDR1 SGHAT, CDR2 FQNNGV. CDR3 size: 14 residues. The V end was cut by 5 bases, the J end by 5 bases, with 16 bases between. CDR3 amino acids: CASSPSPDRNEQYF. As DNA, the CDR3 is TGTGCCAGCAGCCCCAGCCCGGACAGAAACGAGCAGTACTTC. Variable domain in full (rest from reference TRBV11-2 and TRBJ2-7): EAGVAQSPRYKIIEKRQSVAFWCNPISGHATLYWYQQILGQGPKLLIQFQNNGVVDDSQLPKDRFSAERLKGVDSTLKIQPAKLEDSAVYLCASSPSPDRNEQYFGPGTRLTVT.

V and J are TRBV4-1 and TRBJ2-7, with 10 positions matching TRBD1. The V and J ends lost 1 base and 2 bases, in that order; junction bases with no gene match: 2. Looked up from germline, CDR1 is MGHRA and CDR2 is YSYEKL. The CDR3 runs 15 residues. Written as DNA, the CDR3 is TGCGCCAGCAGCCAAGGGGGACAGGGGACCTACGAGCAGTACTTC. Amino acids: CASSQGGQGTYEQYF.

V gene TRBV11-2 combines with J gene TRBJ2-3, with D hard to call. Trimming stripped 5 bases from V and 0 bases from J, with 15 bases between. The CDR3 covers 16 residues. The germline V gene encodes CDR1 SGHAT and CDR2 FQNNGV. The CDR3 sequence is CASSRGVAASTDTQYF. The DNA of the CDR3 is TGTGCCAGCAGCCGTGGTGTGGCGGCTAGCACAGATACGCAGTATTTT.

V gene TRBV7-2 combines with J gene TRBJ1-1; TRBD1 agrees at 9 bases. Germline V gives CDR1 SGHTA, CDR2 FQGNSA. The ends lost 5 bases at V and 4 bases at J; junction bases unmatched: 11. The CDR3 loop spans 16 amino acids. This CDR3 is CASSPPSGTGSTEAFF. As DNA, the CDR3 is TGTGCCAGCAGCCCACCATCCGGGACAGGGTCCACTGAAGCTTTCTTT.

The rearrangement links TRBV28 to TRBJ2-7; TRBD2 is a possible D gene (7 bases). V was shortened by 6 bases and J by 2 bases, with 20 bases between the two germline ends. CDR3 size: 16 residues. The V gene's germline CDR1 is MDHEN and CDR2 SYDVKM. The chain's CDR3 is CASSAQGPSGTYEQYF. The CDR3 DNA sequence: TGTGCCAGCAGCGCCCAGGGGCCTAGCGGAACCTACGAGCAGTACTTC.

The chain has TRBV2 and TRBJ2-7; tentatively, D is TRBD2 (6 bases). From germline, CDR1 is SNHLY and CDR2 FYNNEI. The CDR3 is 17 amino acids. V lost 4 bases, J lost 5 bases, and 24 bases lay in between. CDR3 DNA: TGTGCCAGCAGTGTGAATAGAATTTGGGGGGTGCGCCACGAGCAGTACTTC. As protein: CASSVNRIWGVRHEQYF.

Note on this clone: The junction departs from the called germline gene at one end, perhaps through a read error. The chain carries TRBV6-1 and TRBJ1-2; D possibly corresponds to TRBD1 (6 bases). The length of the CDR3 is 15 residues. From germline, CDR1 is MNHNS and CDR2 SASEGT. The CDR3 reads CASREAGGHHYGYTF. The CDR3 DNA is TGTGCCAGCAGGGAAGCGGGGGGGCACCATTATGGCTACACCTTC.